A selection of T cell receptor beta chains follows, all from one sample in a study of T cells after yellow fever vaccination. Using its own MiXCR run on the 5' RACE reads, TCRdb lists one record per CDR3 protein. The sample records 45,000 to 60,000 distinct CDR3 sequences, 4.5% to 6% being singletons. The sequencing here drew on PBMCs, either bulk or a sorted T-cell subset (CD4+, CD8+, memory, or dextramer-sorted; not recorded which), taken on the day of the yellow fever booster vaccination. The receptors originated from a young man who received the YFV17D yellow fever vaccine. The CDR3 runs from the conserved cysteine through the conserved F or W. Each record gives: J gene, V gene, D gene, clone size, CDR3 protein, CDR3 DNA. D genes are given only for firm matches. Rows give clone size only sometimes, using once, few, many, or a class for an expanded clone.

>TRBJ1-5|TRBV10-3|TRBD1|few
CAISPGTGGIQPQHF
TGTGCCATCAGTCCCGGGACAGGGGGAATTCAGCCCCAGCATTTT
>TRBJ2-1|TRBV6-5|-|-
CARSYSGGLAYNEQFF
TGTGCCAGAAGTTACTCAGGGGGGTTGGCCTACAATGAGCAGTTCTTC
>TRBJ2-5|TRBV7-3|TRBD1|-
CASSSPGQVKGETQYF
TGTGCCAGCAGCTCACCGGGACAGGTGAAGGGGGAGACCCAGTACTTC
>TRBJ2-3|TRBV29-1|-|many
CSVANTDTQYF
TGCAGCGTTGCGAACACAGATACGCAGTATTTT
>TRBJ2-5|TRBV7-6|-|many
CASTMGGETQYF
TGTGCCAGCACCATGGGGGGAGAGACCCAGTACTTC
>TRBJ2-1|TRBV12-3/TRBV12-4|-|few
CASSTGQPYNEQFF
TGTGCCAGCAGTACCGGACAGCCATACAATGAGCAGTTCTTC
>TRBJ2-2|TRBV30|TRBD2|few
CAWTAGGGGAVGELFF
TGTGCCTGGACGGCGGGGGGAGGAGGTGCGGTCGGGGAGCTGTTTTTT
>TRBJ1-1|TRBV25-1|-|few
CASTAMGWGNTEAFF
TGTGCCAGCACCGCAATGGGGTGGGGGAACACTGAAGCTTTCTTT
>TRBJ1-5|TRBV7-8|-|few
CASSLARAPRRDQPQHF
TGTGCCAGCAGCTTAGCAAGGGCCCCGAGGCGCGATCAGCCCCAGCATTTT
>TRBJ2-3|TRBV5-4|TRBD2|-
CASSLRLAGSTDTQYF
TGTGCCAGCAGCTTGAGACTAGCGGGGAGCACAGATACGCAGTATTTT
>TRBJ1-4|TRBV4-3|TRBD1|many
CASSQGIQGSNEKLFF
TGCGCCAGCAGCCAAGGGATACAGGGGTCGAATGAAAAACTGTTTTTT
>TRBJ2-5|TRBV12-3/TRBV12-4|-|many
CASSPGPARTQYF
TGTGCCAGCAGCCCTGGACCGGCGAGGACCCAGTACTTC
>TRBJ2-3|TRBV27|-|-
CASSFLSSDTQYF
TGTGCCAGCAGTTTTTTGTCGTCAGATACGCAGTATTTT
>TRBJ2-1|TRBV11-3|-|few
CASSLVNAHEQFF
TGTGCCAGCAGCTTAGTAAATGCCCATGAGCAGTTCTTC
>TRBJ2-3|TRBV19|TRBD1|-
CASAHRDRTTDTQYF
TGTGCCAGCGCCCACCGGGACAGAACCACAGATACGCAGTATTTT
>TRBJ2-4|TRBV7-9|TRBD1|many
CASSSGADRDWNIQYF
TGTGCCAGCAGCTCCGGGGCCGACAGGGATTGGAACATTCAGTACTTC
>TRBJ1-1|TRBV12-3/TRBV12-4|-|many
CASSFLGTEAFF
TGTGCCAGCAGTTTCTTGGGCACTGAAGCTTTCTTT
>TRBJ2-1|TRBV9|TRBD2|few
CASSASGTSGDNEQFF
TGTGCCAGCAGCGCCTCCGGAACTAGCGGGGACAATGAGCAGTTCTTC
>TRBJ2-3|TRBV24-1|-|many
CATSARGYVYF
TGTGCCACCAGCGCCAGAGGGTACGTGTATTTT
>TRBJ2-7|TRBV10-3|-|-
CAISDRQSYEQYF
TGTGCCATCAGTGACCGACAGTCCTACGAGCAGTACTTC
>TRBJ1-1|TRBV5-1|-|many
CASSVNEQPVTEAFF
TGCGCCAGCAGCGTAAACGAACAGCCGGTAACTGAAGCTTTCTTT
>TRBJ2-6|TRBV3-1|-|few
CASSLLAGNPSGANVLTF
TGTGCCAGCAGCCTCCTGGCAGGAAACCCCTCTGGGGCCAACGTCCTGACTTTC
>TRBJ1-1|TRBV7-6|-|many
CASSLVGRQSQAFF
TGTGCCAGCAGCTTAGTGGGCAGGCAGAGCCAAGCTTTCTTT
>TRBJ1-1|TRBV4-3|TRBD1|many
CASSHTGTGAEAFF
TGCGCCAGCAGTCATACCGGGACAGGGGCTGAAGCTTTCTTT
>TRBJ2-1|TRBV5-6|-|-
CASSLGRGLTGMYNEQFF
TGTGCCAGCAGCTTGGGGAGAGGACTAACGGGGATGTACAATGAGCAGTTCTTC
>TRBJ2-7|TRBV30|-|-
CAWTGGEPYEQYF
TGTGCCTGGACCGGGGGAGAGCCCTACGAGCAGTACTTC
>TRBJ2-3|TRBV4-3|-|many
CASSQDWQGRTDTQYF
TGCGCCAGCAGCCAAGATTGGCAGGGTAGGACAGATACGCAGTATTTT
>TRBJ1-1|TRBV5-5|TRBD1|few
CASSVQGANTEAFF
TGTGCCAGCAGCGTACAGGGGGCCAACACTGAAGCTTTCTTT
>TRBJ2-5|TRBV29-1|-|many
CSVEDAQRAQETQYF
TGCAGCGTTGAAGACGCGCAGAGGGCACAAGAGACCCAGTACTTC
>TRBJ2-1|TRBV7-9|-|many
CASSLTFGKTYNEQFF
TGTGCCAGCAGCTTAACGTTCGGCAAAACCTACAATGAGCAGTTCTTC
>TRBJ1-1|TRBV28|-|few
CASSLRRGLKNTEAFF
TGTGCCAGCAGTTTACGTAGGGGGTTGAAGAACACTGAAGCTTTCTTT
>TRBJ1-6|TRBV7-2|-|few
CASSLVVFDNSPLHF
TGTGCCAGCAGCTTAGTTGTTTTTGATAATTCACCCCTCCACTTT
>TRBJ2-2|TRBV5-1|-|few
CASSPPPWGELFF
TGCGCCAGCAGCCCCCCCCCATGGGGGGAGCTGTTTTTT
>TRBJ2-7|TRBV7-3|-|-
CASSLRRSIYEQYF
TGTGCCAGCAGCTTACGGCGCAGTATCTACGAGCAGTACTTC
>TRBJ2-5|TRBV15|-|many
CATSGDFGRGQETQYF
TGTGCCACCAGCGGGGATTTCGGCAGGGGACAAGAGACCCAGTACTTC
>TRBJ1-2|TRBV10-3|TRBD1|few
CADRGAEGYGYTF
TGTGCCGACAGGGGGGCAGAAGGCTATGGCTACACCTTC
>TRBJ2-2|TRBV20-1|TRBD1|many
CSVTGTGLTGELFF
TGCTCTGTTACCGGGACAGGGCTCACCGGGGAGCTGTTTTTT
>TRBJ1-6|TRBV6-1|-|few
CASSEGGQLHF
TGTGCCAGCAGTGAAGGCGGCCAACTCCACTTT
>TRBJ2-7|TRBV6-5|TRBD1|many
CASRPGQGYSYEQYF
TGTGCCAGCAGACCGGGACAGGGCTACTCCTACGAGCAGTACTTC
>TRBJ1-5|TRBV4-1|-|few
CASSQVTGEAQPQHF
TGCGCCAGCAGCCAAGTGACCGGGGAAGCACAGCCCCAGCATTTT
>TRBJ1-1|TRBV7-9|-|many
CASSSRTAMNTEAFF
TGTGCCAGCAGCTCCCGGACAGCAATGAACACTGAAGCTTTCTTT
>TRBJ2-3|TRBV27|TRBD2|few
CASSTIAGGDTDTQYF
TGTGCCAGCAGTACCATAGCGGGGGGAGACACAGATACGCAGTATTTT
>TRBJ1-1|TRBV6-5|TRBD1|-
CASSERQGAGLVMNTEAFF
TGTGCCAGCAGTGAACGACAGGGGGCCGGGTTGGTAATGAACACTGAAGCTTTCTTT
>TRBJ2-7|TRBV5-1|TRBD1|many
CASSPLPGQGDEQYF
TGCGCCAGCAGCCCGTTACCGGGACAGGGGGACGAGCAGTACTTC
>TRBJ2-3|TRBV14|-|-
CASSQLGVDTQYF
TGTGCCAGCAGCCAACTAGGGGTAGATACGCAGTATTTT
>TRBJ1-2|TRBV19|TRBD1|few
CASSIGGQSYGYTF
TGTGCCAGTAGTATCGGGGGACAGAGCTATGGCTACACCTTC
>TRBJ2-1|TRBV9|-|few
CASSVAGTNNEQFF
TGTGCCAGCAGCGTAGCGGGCACGAACAATGAGCAGTTCTTC
>TRBJ2-5|TRBV12-3/TRBV12-4|-|-
CASSGGVGETQYF
TGTGCCAGCAGTGGCGGGGTAGGGGAGACCCAGTACTTC
>TRBJ1-2|TRBV4-1|TRBD1|many
CASSHLAGTGHQGYTF
TGCGCCAGCAGCCATCTTGCGGGGACAGGGCATCAAGGCTACACCTTC
>TRBJ2-1|TRBV5-1|-|many
CASSFGGTYNEQFF
TGCGCCAGCAGCTTTGGGGGGACCTACAATGAGCAGTTCTTC
>TRBJ2-1|TRBV5-1|-|-
CASRLDEPTDIEEFF
TGCGCCAGCAGGTTGGACGAGCCTACCGACATTGAGGAGTTCTTC
>TRBJ2-7|TRBV5-4|-|-
CASSLMASSSYEQYF
TGTGCCAGCAGCTTAATGGCCAGCAGCTCCTACGAGCAGTACTTC
>TRBJ2-3|TRBV7-6|TRBD1|many
CASSLGTGPDTQYF
TGTGCCAGCAGCCTTGGGACAGGCCCGGATACGCAGTATTTT
>TRBJ2-7|TRBV4-2|-|many
CASSQVGSGSYEQYF
TGTGCCAGCAGCCAAGTGGGGTCAGGGTCCTACGAGCAGTACTTC
>TRBJ2-5|TRBV5-1|TRBD2|few
CASSLRLAGGPVEETQYF
TGCGCCAGCAGCCTCAGACTAGCGGGGGGGCCTGTCGAGGAGACCCAGTACTTC
>TRBJ2-5|TRBV29-1|-|few
CSVIDRGGGETQYF
TGCAGCGTTATTGACAGGGGAGGGGGAGAGACCCAGTACTTC
>TRBJ2-7|TRBV12-3/TRBV12-4|TRBD2|-
CASSSFREGEQYF
TGTGCCAGCAGTTCGTTCAGGGAGGGCGAGCAGTACTTC